This T cell receptor (beta chain) was documented in a study of blood T cell repertoires in COVID-19. Whole-study context: The cDNA or gDNA used as material had been derived from T cells, B-cell-depleted T cells, or PBMCs.

The V and J ends lost 3 bases and 8 bases, in that order; junction bases with no gene match: 10. The CDR3 spans 16 residues. The germline V gene encodes CDR1 MRHNA and CDR2 SNTAGT. Produced via immunoSEQ multiplex PCR; TCRdb's table is partial and in-frame only. Of a few hundred thousand clones listed, roughly 86% are singletons. Adults between roughly 18 and 89 years of age took part from 20 to 25 US areas. The study assigned cohorts using participant-reported clinical history. The sample comprised PBMCs or T cells enriched from blood (not recorded which). The V call is TRBV6-4, the J call TRBJ2-1, with 10 bases identical to TRBD2. The clonotype was recovered from a man aged 40-50 years in a cohort exposed to, infected with or recovered from COVID-19 (not recorded which). DNA of the CDR3: TGTGCCAGCAGTGATGATCCACTAGCGGGAATTGATGAGCAGTTCTTC. This translates into CASSDDPLAGIDEQFF.